This TCR beta chain originates from a study of read filtering for tumor transcriptome and immune sequencing. Study background: Per sample, TCR-region reads ranged about 4.05 to 10.27 million by IR-seq, 85 to 1273 by RNA-seq. Overall study findings and caveats: This fraction held mixed bone marrow immune cells after CD138-negative sorting.

Molecular barcoded adaptors covering alpha/delta and beta/gamma chains were used on roughly 400 ng RNA. Via MiXCR, TCRdb re-called the reads, giving one row per CDR3 protein. Of fewer than 90,000 distinct CDR3 sequences in the sample, about 12% are singletons; the top ten hold just under 15%. Every patient had bone marrow sampled while the disease was active. Looked up from germline, CDR1 is LNHDA and CDR2 is SQIVND (reference sequence). The length of the CDR3 is 15 residues. Deletions cut 3 bases from V and 0 bases from J, with 10 bases between. Only a few counts were recorded for this clonotype. The antigen remains unidentified.

This TCR was sampled from a donor aged 40 or over with multiple myeloma. The rearrangement links TRBV19 to TRBJ2-3; D unresolved. Sequencing was carried out using a population of CD138-negative cells sorted from bone marrow. The CDR3 region is CASSMTGFSTDTQYF. CDR3 sequence (DNA): TGTGCCAGTAGTATGACCGGGTTTAGCACAGATACGCAGTATTTT.